These 4 T cell receptor beta chains came from one sample sequenced in a study of T cell changes during pregnancy in multiple sclerosis. This table comes from immunoSEQ multiplex PCR, and its TCRdb copy is limited to in-frame clones, with some not included. This table has more than 70,000 clones, 91% appearing once. The sequenced sample was peripheral blood, obtained after pregnancy. Receptors were obtained from a female donor in good health, enrolled as a control in a pregnancy study.

The CDR3: CAISERGTGNEQFF. The CDR3 region has the DNA TGTGCCATCAGTGAACGGGGGACGGGCAATGAGCAGTTCTTC. The V and J genes are TRBV10-3 and TRBJ2-1; tentatively, D is TRBD2 (6 bases). The CDR3 totals 14 residues. CDR1 and CDR2 from the germline V gene are ENHRY and SYGVKD. V shed 3 bases and J shed 6 bases, with 12 bases lying between them.

The chain carries TRBV4-3 and TRBJ1-1; D may be TRBD1 (6 bases). The CDR3 has 16 residues. Germline V gives CDR1 LGHNA, CDR2 YSLEER. The V gene lost 2 bases and the J gene lost 2 bases, with 15 bases spanning the gap. The CDR3 spells CASSQSRDILNTEAFF. The CDR3 DNA follows: TGCGCCAGCAGCCAATCCAGGGACATCCTTAACACTGAAGCTTTCTTT.

CDR3 in amino acids: CASSEGGSGEETQYF. The CDR3, as DNA: TGTGCCAGCAGTGAGGGGGGGTCAGGCGAGGAGACCCAGTACTTC. This chain connects TRBV9 to TRBJ2-5; D is perhaps TRBD2 (7 bases). The germline V gene has CDR1 SGDLS and CDR2 YYNGEE. Between the trimmed V and J ends, which lost 5 bases and 5 bases, there was a span of 19 bases. The CDR3 contains 15 residues.

The J gene is TRBJ2-7, the V gene TRBV6-5, with D possibly being TRBD2 (5 bases). Germline CDR1 is MNHEY and CDR2 is SVGAGI. CDR3 length: 14 residues. Trimming took 6 bases from V and 3 from J, leaving 15 bases between them. Here the CDR3 DNA reads TGTGCCAGCAGACCCGGGGATGGCCTCTACGAGCAGTACTTC. This gives the protein CASRPGDGLYEQYF.